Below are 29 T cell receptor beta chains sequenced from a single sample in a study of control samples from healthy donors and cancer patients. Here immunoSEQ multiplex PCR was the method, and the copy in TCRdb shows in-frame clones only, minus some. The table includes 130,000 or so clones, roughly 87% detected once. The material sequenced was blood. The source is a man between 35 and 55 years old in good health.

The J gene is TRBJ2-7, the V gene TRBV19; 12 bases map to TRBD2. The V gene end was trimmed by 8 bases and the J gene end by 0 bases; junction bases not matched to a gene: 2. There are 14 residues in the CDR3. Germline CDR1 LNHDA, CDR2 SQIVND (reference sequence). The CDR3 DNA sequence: TGTGCCAGTGGACTAGCGGGGTACTCCTACGAGCAGTACTTC. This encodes CASGLAGYSYEQYF.

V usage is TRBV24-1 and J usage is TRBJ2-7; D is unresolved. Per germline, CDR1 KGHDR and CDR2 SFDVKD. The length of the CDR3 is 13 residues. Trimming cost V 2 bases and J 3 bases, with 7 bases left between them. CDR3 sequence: CATSDYYNYEQYF. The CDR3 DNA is TGTGCCACCAGTGATTATTACAACTACGAGCAGTACTTC.

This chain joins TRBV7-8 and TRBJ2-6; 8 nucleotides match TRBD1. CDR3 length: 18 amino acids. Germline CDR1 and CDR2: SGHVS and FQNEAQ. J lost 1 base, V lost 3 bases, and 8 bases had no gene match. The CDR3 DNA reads TGTGCCAGCAGCTTGGTACAGGGGGTAGGGTCTGGGGCCAACGTCCTGACTTTC. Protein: CASSLVQGVGSGANVLTF.

CDR3: CASSMRVGRGSYNEQFF. The CDR3 bases are TGTGCCAGTAGTATGCGAGTTGGGCGGGGATCCTACAATGAGCAGTTCTTC. The rearrangement links TRBV19 to TRBJ2-1, with TRBD2 as a possible D gene (6 bases). V lost 3 bases to trimming and J lost 1 base, with 16 bases between them. The germline CDR1 and CDR2 sequences are LNHDA and SQIVND (reference sequence). The CDR3 loop spans 17 amino acids.

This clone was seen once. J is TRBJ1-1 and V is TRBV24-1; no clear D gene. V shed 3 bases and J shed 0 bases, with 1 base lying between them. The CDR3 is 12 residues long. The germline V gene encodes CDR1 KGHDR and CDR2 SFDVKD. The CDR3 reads CATSDMNTEAFF. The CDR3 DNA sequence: TGTGCCACCAGTGATATGAACACTGAAGCTTTCTTT.

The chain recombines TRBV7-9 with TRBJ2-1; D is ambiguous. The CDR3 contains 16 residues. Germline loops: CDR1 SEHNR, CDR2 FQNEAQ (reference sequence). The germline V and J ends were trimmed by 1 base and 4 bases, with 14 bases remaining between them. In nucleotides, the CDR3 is TGTGCCAGCAGCTTAGATTTGGTAAGCAGGTACAATGAGCAGTTCTTC. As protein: CASSLDLVSRYNEQFF. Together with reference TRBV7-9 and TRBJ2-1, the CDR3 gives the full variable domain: DTGVSQNPRHKITKRGQNVTFRCDPISEHNRLYWYRQTLGQGPEFLTYFQNEAQLEKSRLLSDRFSAERPKGSFSTLEIQRTEQGDSAMYLCASSLDLVSRYNEQFFGPGTRLTVL.

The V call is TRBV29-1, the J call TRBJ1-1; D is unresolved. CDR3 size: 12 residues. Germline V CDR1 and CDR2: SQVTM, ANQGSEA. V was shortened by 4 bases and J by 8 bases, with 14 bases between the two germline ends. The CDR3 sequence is CSVGVIGPEAFF. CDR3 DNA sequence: TGCAGCGTTGGGGTAATTGGACCAGAAGCTTTCTTT.

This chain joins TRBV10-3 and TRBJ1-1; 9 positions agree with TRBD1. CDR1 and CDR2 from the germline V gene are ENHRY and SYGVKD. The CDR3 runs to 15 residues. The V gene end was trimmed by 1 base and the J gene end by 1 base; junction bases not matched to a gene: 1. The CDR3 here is CAISELQGANTEAFF. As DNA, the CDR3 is TGTGCCATCAGTGAGTTACAGGGGGCGAACACTGAAGCTTTCTTT.

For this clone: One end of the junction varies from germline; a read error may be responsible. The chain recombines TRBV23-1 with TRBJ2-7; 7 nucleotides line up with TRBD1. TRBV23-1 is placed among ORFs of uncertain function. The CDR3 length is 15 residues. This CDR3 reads CASSQSNGTAYGQYF. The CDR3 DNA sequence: TGCGCCAGCAGTCAATCTAACGGGACAGCCTACGGGCAGTACTTC.

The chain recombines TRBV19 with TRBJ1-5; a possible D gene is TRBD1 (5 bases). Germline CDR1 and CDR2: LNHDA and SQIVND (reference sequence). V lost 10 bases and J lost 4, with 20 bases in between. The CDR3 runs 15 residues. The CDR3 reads CATNGGQGFNQPQHF. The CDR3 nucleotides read TGTGCCACGAACGGTGGGCAGGGCTTTAATCAGCCCCAGCATTTT. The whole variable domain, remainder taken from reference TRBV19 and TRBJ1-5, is DGGITQSPKYLFRKEGQNVTLSCEQNLNHDAMYWYRQDPGQGLRLIYYSQIVNDFQKGDIAEGYSVSREKKESFPLTVTSAQKNPTAFYLCATNGGQGFNQPQHFGDGTRLSIL.

The CDR3 DNA sequence: TGTGCTAGTGGCTCCACGGAGCTAGCCAAAAACATTCAGTACTTC. The encoded protein is CASGSTELAKNIQYF. The rearrangement uses TRBV12-5 and TRBJ2-4; D is undetermined. The germline gives CDR1 LGHNT, CDR2 FRNRAP. This CDR3 is built from 15 residues. The V and J ends lost 6 bases and 0 bases respectively, with 12 bases between them.

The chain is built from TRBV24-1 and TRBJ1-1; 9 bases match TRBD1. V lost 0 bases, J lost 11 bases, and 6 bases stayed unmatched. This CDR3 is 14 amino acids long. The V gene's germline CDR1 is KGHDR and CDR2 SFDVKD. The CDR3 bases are TGTGCCACCAGTGATTTGTTCCTGGGACAGGGCGCTTTCTTT. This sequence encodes CATSDLFLGQGAFF.

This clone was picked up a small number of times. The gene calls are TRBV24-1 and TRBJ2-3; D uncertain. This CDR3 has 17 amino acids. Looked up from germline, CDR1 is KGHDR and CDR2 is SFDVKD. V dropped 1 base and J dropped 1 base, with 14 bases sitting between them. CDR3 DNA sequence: TGTGCCACCAGTGATTTCTGGGCGGCCGCGGGCACAGATACGCAGTATTTT. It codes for CATSDFWAAAGTDTQYF.

CDR3 DNA sequence: TGTGCCAGCAGTACTGTGCTTGGGGCCAAAAACATTCAGTACTTC. Its protein is CASSTVLGAKNIQYF. The gene calls are TRBV25-1 and TRBJ2-4, with D hard to call. The CDR3 spans 15 residues. The V end was cut by 5 bases, the J end by 1 base, with 12 bases between. Germline V gives CDR1 MGHDK, CDR2 SYGVNS. The whole variable domain, remainder taken from reference TRBV25-1 and TRBJ2-4, is EADIYQTPRYLVIGTGKKITLECSQTMGHDKMYWYQQDPGMELHLIHYSYGVNSTEKGDLSSESTVSRIRTEHFPLTLESARPSHTSQYLCASSTVLGAKNIQYFGAGTRLSVL.

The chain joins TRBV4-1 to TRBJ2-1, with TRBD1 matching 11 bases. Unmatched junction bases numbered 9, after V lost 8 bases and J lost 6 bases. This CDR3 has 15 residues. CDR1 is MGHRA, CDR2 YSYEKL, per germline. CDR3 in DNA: TGCGCCAGCGGCATCGGACAGGGGGCCGTCAATGAGCAGTTCTTC. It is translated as CASGIGQGAVNEQFF.

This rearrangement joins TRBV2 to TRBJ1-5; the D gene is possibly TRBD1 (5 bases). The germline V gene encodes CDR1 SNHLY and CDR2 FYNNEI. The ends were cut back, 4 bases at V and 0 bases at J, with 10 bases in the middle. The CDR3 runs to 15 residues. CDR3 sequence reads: CASSGPGTSNQPQHF. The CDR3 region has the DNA TGTGCCAGCAGTGGGCCAGGGACTAGCAATCAGCCCCAGCATTTT.

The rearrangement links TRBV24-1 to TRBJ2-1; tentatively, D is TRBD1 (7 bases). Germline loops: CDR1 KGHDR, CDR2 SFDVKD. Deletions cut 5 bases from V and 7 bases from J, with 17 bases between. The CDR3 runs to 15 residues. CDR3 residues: CATSAPGRGDNEQFF. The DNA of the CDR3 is TGTGCCACCAGTGCCCCTGGCAGGGGGGATAATGAGCAGTTCTTC.

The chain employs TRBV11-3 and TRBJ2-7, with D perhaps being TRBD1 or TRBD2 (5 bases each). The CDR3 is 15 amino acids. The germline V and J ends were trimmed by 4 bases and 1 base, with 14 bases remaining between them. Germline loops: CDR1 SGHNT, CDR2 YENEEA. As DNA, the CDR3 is TGTGCCAGCAGCTCACATGGGACCTCTTCCTACGAGCAGTACTTC. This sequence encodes CASSSHGTSSYEQYF.

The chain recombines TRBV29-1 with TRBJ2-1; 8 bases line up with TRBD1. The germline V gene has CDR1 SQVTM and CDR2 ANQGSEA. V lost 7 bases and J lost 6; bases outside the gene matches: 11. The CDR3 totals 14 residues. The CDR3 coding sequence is TGCAGCGCCGAGGCGGGACAGGTCTTCAATGAGCAGTTCTTC. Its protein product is CSAEAGQVFNEQFF.

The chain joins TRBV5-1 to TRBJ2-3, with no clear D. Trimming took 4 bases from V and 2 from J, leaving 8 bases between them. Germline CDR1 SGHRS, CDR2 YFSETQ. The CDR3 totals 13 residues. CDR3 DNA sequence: TGCGCCAGCAGCGTGGGGAACACAGATACGCAGTATTTT. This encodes CASSVGNTDTQYF.

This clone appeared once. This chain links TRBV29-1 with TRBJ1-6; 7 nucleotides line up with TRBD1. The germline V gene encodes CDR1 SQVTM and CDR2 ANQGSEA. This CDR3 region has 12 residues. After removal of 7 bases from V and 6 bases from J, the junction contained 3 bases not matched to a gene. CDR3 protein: CSGRDSNSPLHF. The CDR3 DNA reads TGCAGCGGAAGGGACAGTAATTCACCCCTCCACTTT. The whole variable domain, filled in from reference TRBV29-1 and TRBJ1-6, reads SAVISQKPSRDICQRGTSLTIQCQVDSQVTMMFWYRQQPGQSLTLIATANQGSEATYESGFVIDKFPISRPNLTFSTLTVSNMSPEDSSIYLCSGRDSNSPLHFGNGTRLTVT.

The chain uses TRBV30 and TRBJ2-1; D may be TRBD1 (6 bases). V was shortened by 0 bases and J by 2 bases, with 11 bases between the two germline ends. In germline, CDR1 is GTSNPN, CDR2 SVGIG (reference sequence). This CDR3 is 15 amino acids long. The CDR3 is CAWSVQGRAYNEQFF. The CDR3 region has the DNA TGTGCCTGGAGTGTACAGGGAAGAGCCTACAATGAGCAGTTCTTC.

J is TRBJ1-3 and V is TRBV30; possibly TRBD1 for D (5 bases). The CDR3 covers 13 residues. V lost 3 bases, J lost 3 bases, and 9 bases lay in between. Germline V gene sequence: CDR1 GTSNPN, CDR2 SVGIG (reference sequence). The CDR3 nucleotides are TGTGCCTGGAGCTCCACAGGTGGAAACACCATATATTTT. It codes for CAWSSTGGNTIYF.

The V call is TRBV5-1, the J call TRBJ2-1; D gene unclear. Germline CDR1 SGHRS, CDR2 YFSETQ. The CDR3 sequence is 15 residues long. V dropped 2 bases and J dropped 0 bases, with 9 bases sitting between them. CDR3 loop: CASSFLSSSYNEQFF. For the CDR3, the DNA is TGCGCCAGCAGCTTCTTATCGAGCTCCTACAATGAGCAGTTCTTC.

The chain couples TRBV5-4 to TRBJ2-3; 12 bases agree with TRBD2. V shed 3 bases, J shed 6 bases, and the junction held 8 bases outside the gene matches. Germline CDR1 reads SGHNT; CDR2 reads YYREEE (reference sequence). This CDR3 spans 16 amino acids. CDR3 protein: CASSSPSGGATDTQYF. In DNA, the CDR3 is TGTGCCAGCAGCTCCCCTAGCGGGGGGGCCACGGATACGCAGTATTTT.

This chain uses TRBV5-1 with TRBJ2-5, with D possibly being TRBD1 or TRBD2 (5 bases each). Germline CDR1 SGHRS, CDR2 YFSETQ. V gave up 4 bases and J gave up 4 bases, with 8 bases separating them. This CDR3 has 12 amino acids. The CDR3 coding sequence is TGCGCCAGCAGCGAGGGGCGAGAGACCCAGTACTTC. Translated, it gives CASSEGRETQYF.

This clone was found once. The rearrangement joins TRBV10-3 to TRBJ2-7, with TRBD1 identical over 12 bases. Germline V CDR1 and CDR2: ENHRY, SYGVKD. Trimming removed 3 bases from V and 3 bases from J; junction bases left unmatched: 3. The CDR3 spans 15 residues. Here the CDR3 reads CAISDGTGGSYEQYF. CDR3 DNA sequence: TGTGCCATCAGTGACGGGACAGGGGGCAGCTACGAGCAGTACTTC.

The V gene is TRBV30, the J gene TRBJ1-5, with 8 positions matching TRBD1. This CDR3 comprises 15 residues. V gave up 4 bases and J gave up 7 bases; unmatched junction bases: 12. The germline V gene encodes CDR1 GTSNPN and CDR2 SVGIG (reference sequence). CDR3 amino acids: CAWKVRQGAEQPQHF. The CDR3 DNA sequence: TGTGCCTGGAAGGTGCGGCAGGGGGCAGAACAGCCCCAGCATTTT.

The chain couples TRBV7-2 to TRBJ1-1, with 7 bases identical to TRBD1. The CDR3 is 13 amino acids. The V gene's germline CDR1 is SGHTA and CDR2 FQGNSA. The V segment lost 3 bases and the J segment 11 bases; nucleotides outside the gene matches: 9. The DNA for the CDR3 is TGTGCCAGCAGCTTCGCGGAACAGGGGACGGCTTTCTTT. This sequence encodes CASSFAEQGTAFF.